The present entry profiles one T cell receptor (beta chain) with its context. Its antigen is unknown. PCR was performed using 60 Vbeta and 13 Jbeta primers. The data were produced by immunoSEQ multiplex PCR, yet TCRdb's version contains in-frame clones alone and is incomplete. The top ten clones hold under 9.5% of a sample with around 120,000 clones, under 85% of them seen once. The sample comes from a study of cytomegalovirus exposure and HLA in healthy donors. Study-wide results and caveats: CMV serostatus was the only immune exposure information that was available.

The CDR3 is made up of 17 amino acids. The germline V and J ends were trimmed by 4 bases and 1 base, with 16 bases remaining between them. The germline CDR1 and CDR2 sequences are SGHVS and FQNEAQ. The source is a woman aged 45-59 years in good health and CMV-seropositive. V usage is TRBV7-8 and J usage is TRBJ2-2; D possibly corresponds to TRBD2 (6 bases). Material: PBMCs. The CDR3 spells CASSSRPGERNTGELFF. For the CDR3, the DNA is TGTGCCAGCAGCTCCCGCCCGGGGGAGAGGAACACCGGGGAGCTGTTTTTT.